Below are 9 T cell receptor beta chains sequenced from a single sample in a study of human T cells and chemical hapten exposure (dated by TCRdb to the early 2020s). Receptors were amplified or captured by RACE. The reads were generated on a NextSeq 500. TCRdb reran the public reads through fastp at Q25 and MiXCR, keeping productive beta chains. Entries are consolidated by CDR3 protein sequence, retaining the most common genes and DNA. The sample contains about 84,000 distinct CDR3 sequences, approximately 10% of them found a single time. The top ten clonotypes cover under 2.5% of the sample. The time point label, as the study defines it: patch test 2, 6 weeks after DPC sensitization. Explained via the paper, the treatment or condition label denotes: therapeutic diphenylcyclopropenone sensitization with weekly scalp DPC. The sample in question was whole blood, obtained in connection with sensitization to the hapten diphenylcyclopropenone (DPC). These receptors were obtained from a woman aged 25-40 years with alopecia areata. Some clones in this sample may be carry-over from other donors' samples.

This clonotype occurred a few times. The chain couples TRBV15 to TRBJ1-4, with 7 bases aligning to TRBD1. The CDR3 extends over 15 amino acids. The germline gives CDR1 LNHNV, CDR2 YYDKDF (reference sequence). V was pared by 1 base and J by 8 bases, with 7 bases of the junction left unmatched. The CDR3 region has the DNA TGTGCCACCAGCAGAGGACAGGGCGGGAAGGAAAAACTGTTTTTT. Residues: CATSRGQGGKEKLFF. The entire variable domain, with the rest obtained from reference TRBV15 and TRBJ1-4, is as follows: DAMVIQNPRYQVTQFGKPVTLSCSQTLNHNVMYWYQQKSSQAPKLLFHYYDKDFNNEADTPDNFQSRRPNTSFCFLDIRSPGLGDTAMYLCATSRGQGGKEKLFFGSGTQLSVL.

This clonotype was found many times. The J gene is TRBJ1-1, the V gene TRBV7-2; the match to TRBD1 covers 7 bases. The germline CDR1 and CDR2 sequences are SGHTA and FQGNSA. This CDR3 region has 18 residues. Unmatched junction bases numbered 11, after V lost 1 base and J lost 0 bases. The chain's CDR3 is CASSLVAGTVLMNTEAFF. The CDR3, as DNA: TGTGCCAGCAGCTTAGTAGCGGGGACAGTATTGATGAACACTGAAGCTTTCTTT.

This clonotype was observed many times. The chain links TRBV29-1 to TRBJ1-1; the match to TRBD1 covers 9 bases. CDR3 length equals 13 residues. Germline values: CDR1 SQVTM, CDR2 ANQGSEA. Trimming took 6 bases from V and 3 from J; bases not matched to a gene: 5. CDR3 protein: CSVGTGTDTEAFF. CDR3 sequence (DNA): TGCAGCGTCGGGACAGGGACAGACACTGAAGCTTTCTTT.

This clonotype was recorded many times. The rearrangement links TRBV6-6 to TRBJ2-3; D uncertain. In germline, CDR1 is MNHNY, CDR2 SVGAGI (reference sequence). V was trimmed by 6 bases and J by 2 bases, leaving 6 bases between them. The CDR3 consists of 12 residues. The CDR3, as DNA: TGTGCCAGCAGGGGCATCACAGATACGCAGTATTTT. This encodes CASRGITDTQYF.

This clonotype was seen more than once but under ten times. V gene TRBV6-5 combines with J gene TRBJ1-2; D is unclear. The ends were cut back, 3 bases at V and 4 bases at J, with 12 bases in the middle. Germline V gives CDR1 MNHEY, CDR2 SVGAGI. The CDR3 consists of 14 residues. CDR3 bases: TGTGCCAGCAGTTATGGTATCGGGTCCTATGGCTACACCTTC. It is translated as CASSYGIGSYGYTF.

This clonotype showed up many times. This chain links TRBV5-4 with TRBJ2-2; the D is unclear. Germline-derived CDR1 and CDR2 are SGHNT and YYREEE (reference sequence). Trimming pared 3 bases from V and 5 bases from J, leaving 11 bases between. This CDR3 has 14 amino acids. CDR3 DNA sequence: TGTGCCAGCAGCTCGGCTTTGGGGACCGGGGAGCTGTTTTTT. As protein: CASSSALGTGELFF. Looking up the rest from reference TRBV5-4 and TRBJ2-2 gives the full variable domain: ETGVTQSPTHLIKTRGQQVTLRCSSQSGHNTVSWYQQALGQGPQFIFQYYREEENGRGNFPPRFSGLQFPNYSSELNVNALELDDSALYLCASSSALGTGELFFGEGSRLTVL.

J is TRBJ1-5 and V is TRBV6-4; 7 nucleotides match TRBD1. Trimming cost V 0 bases and J 9 bases; bases outside gene matches: 17. This CDR3 has 18 residues. Germline V gene sequence: CDR1 MRHNA, CDR2 SNTAGT. DNA for the CDR3: TGTGCCAGCAGTGACTCAAAAACCGGGACAGTGCCCCTAGGGCCCCAGCATTTT. Translated, it gives CASSDSKTGTVPLGPQHF.

This clonotype was counted ten times or more. V usage is TRBV7-8 and J usage is TRBJ1-2, with 9 bases identical to TRBD1. Germline V gene sequence: CDR1 SGHVS, CDR2 FQNEAQ. The CDR3 has 13 amino acids. Trimming at V came to 8 bases and at J to 4 bases, leaving 5 bases not matched to a gene. The DNA for the CDR3 is TGTGCCAGCGGGGGACAGGGCTCCTATGGCTACACCTTC. Its translation: CASGGQGSYGYTF. Based on the CDR3 plus reference TRBV7-8 and TRBJ1-2, the full variable domain is GAGVSQSPRYKVAKRGQDVALRCDPISGHVSLFWYQQALGQGPEFLTYFQNEAQLDKSGLPSDRFFAERPEGSVSTLKIQRTQQEDSAVYLCASGGQGSYGYTFGSGTRLTVV.

This clonotype came up many times. The chain links TRBV4-3 to TRBJ2-7; D is undetermined. The CDR3 extends over 18 amino acids. V was clipped by 1 base and J by 5 bases, with 24 bases between them. Germline V gene lookup returns CDR1 LGHNA and CDR2 YSLEER. The CDR3 DNA follows: TGCGCCAGCAGCCAAGTAGCTGCTGGCACCATCTCCATCCACGAGCAGTACTTC. Its protein is CASSQVAAGTISIHEQYF.